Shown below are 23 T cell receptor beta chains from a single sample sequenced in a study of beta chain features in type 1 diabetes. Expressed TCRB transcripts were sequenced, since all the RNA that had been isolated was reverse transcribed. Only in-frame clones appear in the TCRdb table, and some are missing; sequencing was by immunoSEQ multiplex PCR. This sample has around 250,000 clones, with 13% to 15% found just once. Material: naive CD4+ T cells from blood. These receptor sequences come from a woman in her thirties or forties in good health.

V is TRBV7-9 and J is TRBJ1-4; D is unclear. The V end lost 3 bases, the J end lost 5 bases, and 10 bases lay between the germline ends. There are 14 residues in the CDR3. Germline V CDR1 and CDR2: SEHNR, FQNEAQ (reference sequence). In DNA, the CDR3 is TGTGCCAGCAGCTTCGGACTGGGGAATGAAAAACTGTTTTTT. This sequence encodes CASSFGLGNEKLFF.

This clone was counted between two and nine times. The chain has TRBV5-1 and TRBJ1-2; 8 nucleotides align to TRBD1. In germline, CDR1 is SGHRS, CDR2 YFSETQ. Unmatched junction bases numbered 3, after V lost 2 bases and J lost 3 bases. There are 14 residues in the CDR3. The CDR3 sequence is CASSFLTGDYGYTF. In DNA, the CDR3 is TGCGCCAGCAGCTTTCTGACAGGGGACTATGGCTACACCTTC.

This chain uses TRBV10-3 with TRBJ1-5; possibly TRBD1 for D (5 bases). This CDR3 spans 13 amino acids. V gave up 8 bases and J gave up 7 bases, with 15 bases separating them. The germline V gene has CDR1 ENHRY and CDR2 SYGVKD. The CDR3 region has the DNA TGTGCCATCGGAACCTCGCAGGGACAGCCCCAGCATTTT. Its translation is CAIGTSQGQPQHF.

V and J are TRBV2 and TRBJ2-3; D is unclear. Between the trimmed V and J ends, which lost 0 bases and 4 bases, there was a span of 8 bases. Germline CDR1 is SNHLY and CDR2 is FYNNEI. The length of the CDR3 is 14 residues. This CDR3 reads CASSEATQADTQYF. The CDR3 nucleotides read TGTGCCAGCAGTGAAGCGACCCAGGCAGATACGCAGTATTTT.

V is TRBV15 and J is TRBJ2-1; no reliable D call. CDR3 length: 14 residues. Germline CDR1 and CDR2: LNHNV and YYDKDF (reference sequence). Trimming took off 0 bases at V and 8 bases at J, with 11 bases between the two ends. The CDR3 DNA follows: TGTGCCACCAGCAGAGATAAGATCCGCGATGAGCAGTTCTTC. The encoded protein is CATSRDKIRDEQFF.

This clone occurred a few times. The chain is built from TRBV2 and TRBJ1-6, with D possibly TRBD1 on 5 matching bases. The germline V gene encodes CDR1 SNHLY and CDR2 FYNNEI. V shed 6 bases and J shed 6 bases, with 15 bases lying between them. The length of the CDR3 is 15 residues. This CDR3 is CASRQHDDSNSPLHF. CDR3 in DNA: TGTGCCAGCAGACAACACGATGACAGTAATTCACCCCTCCACTTT.

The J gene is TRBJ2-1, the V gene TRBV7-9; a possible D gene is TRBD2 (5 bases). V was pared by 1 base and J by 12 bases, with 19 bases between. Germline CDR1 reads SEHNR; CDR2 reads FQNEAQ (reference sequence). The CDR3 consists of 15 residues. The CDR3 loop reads CASSLGRTTTEGQFF. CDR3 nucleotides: TGTGCCAGCAGCTTAGGACGGACGACAACCGAGGGGCAGTTCTTC.

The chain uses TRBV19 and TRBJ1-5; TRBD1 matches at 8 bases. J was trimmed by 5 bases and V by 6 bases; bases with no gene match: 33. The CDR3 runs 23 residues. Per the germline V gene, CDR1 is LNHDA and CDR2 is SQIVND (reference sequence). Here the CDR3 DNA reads TGTGCCAGTAGCACCTCCGGGACAGGTATCTCCCATTCCCTCCCTCTCAGTCATCAGCCCCAGCATTTT. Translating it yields CASSTSGTGISHSLPLSHQPQHF.

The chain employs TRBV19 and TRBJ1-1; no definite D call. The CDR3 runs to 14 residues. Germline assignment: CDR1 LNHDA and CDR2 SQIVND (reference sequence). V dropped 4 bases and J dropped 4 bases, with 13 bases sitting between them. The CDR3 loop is CASSNTGRSTEAFF. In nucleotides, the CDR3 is TGTGCCAGTAGTAATACGGGTAGGAGCACTGAAGCTTTCTTT.

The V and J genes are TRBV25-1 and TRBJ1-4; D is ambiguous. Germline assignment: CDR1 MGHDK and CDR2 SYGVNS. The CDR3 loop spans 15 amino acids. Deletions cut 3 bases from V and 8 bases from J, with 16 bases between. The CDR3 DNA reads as TGTGCCAGCAGTGATCGAGGAGGGCTGCGAGAAAAACTGTTTTTT. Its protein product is CASSDRGGLREKLFF.

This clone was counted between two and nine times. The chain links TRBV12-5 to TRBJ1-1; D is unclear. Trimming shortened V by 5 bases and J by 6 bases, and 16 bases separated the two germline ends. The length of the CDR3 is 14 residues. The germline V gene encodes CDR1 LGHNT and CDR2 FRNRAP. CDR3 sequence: CASGPPGRVAEAFF. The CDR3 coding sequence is TGTGCTAGTGGTCCACCTGGGAGGGTCGCTGAAGCTTTCTTT.

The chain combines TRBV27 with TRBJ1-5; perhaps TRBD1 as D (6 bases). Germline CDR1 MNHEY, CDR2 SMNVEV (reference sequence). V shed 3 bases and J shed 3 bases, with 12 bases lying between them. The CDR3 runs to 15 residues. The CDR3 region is CASSFAGQFNQPQHF. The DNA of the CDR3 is TGTGCCAGCAGTTTCGCAGGACAGTTCAATCAGCCCCAGCATTTT.

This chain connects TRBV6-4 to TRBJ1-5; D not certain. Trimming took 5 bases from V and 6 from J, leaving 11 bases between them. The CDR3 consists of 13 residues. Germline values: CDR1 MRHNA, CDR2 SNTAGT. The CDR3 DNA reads TGTGCCAGCAGTTCAGGTGTAGGTCAGCCCCAGCATTTT. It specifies CASSSGVGQPQHF.

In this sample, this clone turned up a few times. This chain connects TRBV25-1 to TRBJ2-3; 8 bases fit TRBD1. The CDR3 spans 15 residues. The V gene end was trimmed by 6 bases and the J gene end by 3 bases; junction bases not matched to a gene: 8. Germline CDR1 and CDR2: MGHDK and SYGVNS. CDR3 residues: CASSADRVGTDTQYF. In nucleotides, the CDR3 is TGTGCCAGCAGCGCGGACAGGGTTGGTACAGATACGCAGTATTTT.

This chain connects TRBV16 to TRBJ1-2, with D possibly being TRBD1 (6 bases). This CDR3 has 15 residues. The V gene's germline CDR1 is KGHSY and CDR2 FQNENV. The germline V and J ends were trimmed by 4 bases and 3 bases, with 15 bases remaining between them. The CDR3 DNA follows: TGTGCCAGCAGCCGGGGGCCCAGGGCGGACTATGGCTACACCTTC. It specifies CASSRGPRADYGYTF.

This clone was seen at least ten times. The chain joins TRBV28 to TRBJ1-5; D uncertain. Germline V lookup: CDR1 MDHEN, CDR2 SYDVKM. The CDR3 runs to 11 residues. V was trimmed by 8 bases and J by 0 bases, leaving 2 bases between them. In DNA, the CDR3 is TGTGCCAGCTATAGCAATCAGCCCCAGCATTTT. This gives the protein CASYSNQPQHF.

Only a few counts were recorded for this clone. DNA for the CDR3: TGTGCCAGTAGTATAGTGGGGGCAGGGGGCGCGAAGGATACGCAGTATTTT. Amino acid sequence: CASSIVGAGGAKDTQYF. This chain links TRBV19 with TRBJ2-3, with 8 bases lining up with TRBD1. The CDR3 is 17 residues long. The germline V gene encodes CDR1 LNHDA and CDR2 SQIVND (reference sequence). The V and J ends lost 1 base and 6 bases, in that order; junction bases with no gene match: 12.

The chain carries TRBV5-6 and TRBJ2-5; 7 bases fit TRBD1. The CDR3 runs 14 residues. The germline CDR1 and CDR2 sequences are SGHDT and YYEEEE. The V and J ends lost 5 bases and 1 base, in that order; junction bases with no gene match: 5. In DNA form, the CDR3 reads TGTGCCAGCAGTCTCAACAGGGGCCAAGAGACCCAGTACTTC. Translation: CASSLNRGQETQYF.

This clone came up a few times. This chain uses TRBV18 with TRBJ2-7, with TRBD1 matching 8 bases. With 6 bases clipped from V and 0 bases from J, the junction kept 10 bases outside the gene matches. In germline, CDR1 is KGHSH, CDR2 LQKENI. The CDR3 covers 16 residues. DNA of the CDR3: TGTGCCAGCTCCCCTCGGGGGACAGGTTACTCCTACGAGCAGTACTTC. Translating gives CASSPRGTGYSYEQYF. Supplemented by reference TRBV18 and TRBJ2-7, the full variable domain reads NAGVMQNPRHLVRRRGQEARLRCSPMKGHSHVYWYRQLPEEGLKFMVYLQKENIIDESGMPKERFSAEFPKEGPSILRIQQVVRGDSAAYFCASSPRGTGYSYEQYFGPGTRLTVT.

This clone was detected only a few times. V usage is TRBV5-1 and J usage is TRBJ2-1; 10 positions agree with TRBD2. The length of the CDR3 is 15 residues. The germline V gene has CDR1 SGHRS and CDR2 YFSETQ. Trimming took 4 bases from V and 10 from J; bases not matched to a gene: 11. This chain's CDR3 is CASSQLAGEEYEQFF. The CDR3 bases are TGCGCCAGCAGCCAGCTAGCGGGGGAGGAGTACGAGCAGTTCTTC.

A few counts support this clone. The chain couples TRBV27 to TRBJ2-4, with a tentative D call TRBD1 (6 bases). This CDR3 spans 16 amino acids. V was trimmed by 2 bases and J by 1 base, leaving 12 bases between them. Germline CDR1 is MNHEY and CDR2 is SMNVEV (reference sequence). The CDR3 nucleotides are TGTGCCAGCAGTTTAAGGTTCCAGGGGGCCAAAAACATTCAGTACTTC. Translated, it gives CASSLRFQGAKNIQYF.

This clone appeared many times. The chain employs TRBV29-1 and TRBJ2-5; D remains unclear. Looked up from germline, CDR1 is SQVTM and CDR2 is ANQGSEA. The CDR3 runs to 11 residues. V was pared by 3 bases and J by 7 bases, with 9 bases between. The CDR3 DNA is TGCAGCGTTGACGCCACGGGGACCCAGTACTTC. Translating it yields CSVDATGTQYF.

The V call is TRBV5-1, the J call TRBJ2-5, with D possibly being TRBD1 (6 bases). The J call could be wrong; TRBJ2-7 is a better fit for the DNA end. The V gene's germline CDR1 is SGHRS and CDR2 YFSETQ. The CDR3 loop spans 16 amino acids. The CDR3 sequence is CASSLGGGAKRNEQYF. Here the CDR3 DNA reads TGCGCCAGCAGCTTGGGTGGGGGCGCAAAGCGGAACGAGCAGTACTTC.